These T cell receptor beta chains were read from a single sample in a study of cytomegalovirus exposure and HLA in healthy donors. Sequencing used immunoSEQ multiplex PCR; TCRdb keeps in-frame clones, though not all of them. The sample shows about 150,000 clones, around 83% of them seen only once. Sequenced input: PBMCs. Receptor source: a human donor in good health. Each CDR3 is given with its conserved first and last residue. The D gene is left open where the match is weak. Size tells how often a clone was seen (once, few, many) or the class of an expanded clone, and some rows leave it out.

CDR3 protein	CDR3 DNA	V gene	clone size	D gene	J gene
CASSPRGSYNEQFF	TGTGCCAGCAGCCCCAGGGGGTCCTACAATGAGCAGTTCTTC	TRBV13	NA	TRBD1	TRBJ2-1
CASSLGARTEAFF	TGTGCCAGCAGCCTGGGGGCGCGAACTGAAGCTTTCTTT	TRBV5-4	NA	NA	TRBJ1-1
CASSYSGVSYEQYF	TGTGCCAGCAGTTACTCCGGGGTCTCCTACGAGCAGTACTTC	TRBV6-5	few	NA	TRBJ2-7
CASSGRDRVPGELFF	TGTGCCAGCAGCGGCCGGGACAGGGTTCCCGGGGAGCTGTTTTTT	TRBV11-1	NA	TRBD1	TRBJ2-2
CASSFSSRTGRHEQYF	TGTGCCAGCAGCTTCTCGAGTCGGACAGGGAGGCACGAGCAGTACTTC	TRBV7-8	NA	TRBD1	TRBJ2-7
CASSSLAGGLEQYF	TGCGCCAGCAGCTCCCTAGCGGGAGGGCTCGAGCAGTACTTC	TRBV4-1	NA	TRBD2	TRBJ2-7
CAISLTGKYGYTF	TGTGCCATCAGCTTGACAGGGAAGTATGGCTACACCTTC	TRBV10-3	NA	TRBD1	TRBJ1-2
CASSITAGVLTGELFF	TGTGCCAGTAGTATCACAGCGGGAGTATTAACCGGGGAGCTGTTTTTT	TRBV19	NA	TRBD2	TRBJ2-2
CASSSLAGRYNEQFF	TGTGCCAGCAGCTCTCTAGCGGGGAGGTACAATGAGCAGTTCTTC	TRBV7-2	NA	TRBD2	TRBJ2-1
CASSSSRRERSRVNEQFF	TGTGCCAGCAGCTCCAGCAGGCGGGAAAGGTCTCGTGTCAATGAGCAGTTCTTC	TRBV11-2	NA	NA	TRBJ2-1